This is a list of T cell receptor beta chains from one sample in a study of vaccination and CD4 T cells after COVID-19. Their cognate antigens are unknown. One entry per CDR3 protein, called by TCRdb with MiXCR from the PCR reads. This table has more than 15,000 distinct CDR3 sequences, over 55% appearing once. Input material: CD4+ T cells from blood, cultured in vitro. All receptors come from a human donor who had recovered from COVID-19. Each CDR3 is given with its conserved first and last residue. D genes are given only for firm matches. Size is stated for part of the rows, as once, few or many counts, or as a class when the clone is expanded.

v_gene	j_gene	d_gene	abundance	CDR3nt	CDR3aa
TRBV7-2	TRBJ1-2	.	once	TGTGCCAGCAGCCCCCGTGGAGGGGTGGGGGGCTACACCTTC	CASSPRGGVGGYTF
TRBV28	TRBJ1-4	.	.	TGTGCCAGCAGTTTGGGGGGTCGTAGCCAAAAACTGTTTTTT	CASSLGGRSQKLFF
TRBV19	TRBJ1-1	.	.	TGTGCCAGTAGCCTATGGACGGTGAACACTGAAGCTTTCTTT	CASSLWTVNTEAFF
TRBV27	TRBJ1-6	.	.	TGTGCCAGCAGTTTGAAAGGGTTCCTTTCACCCCTCCACTTT	CASSLKGFLSPLHF
TRBV5-1	TRBJ1-4	.	.	TGCGCCAGCAGCCATACTCCGGGGGGACGGGTTGATGAAAAACTGTTTTTT	CASSHTPGGRVDEKLFF
TRBV7-2	TRBJ1-2	.	.	TGTGCCAGCAGTCCGGGAGACTATGGCTACACCTTC	CASSPGDYGYTF
TRBV19	TRBJ1-1	.	.	TGTGCCAGTAGCCTGAGTGGTACCCAGAACACTGAAGCTTTCTTT	CASSLSGTQNTEAFF
TRBV28	TRBJ1-5	.	medium-sized	TGTGCCAGCAGTTTAAGCGGGGCCTTCAATCAGCCCCAGCATTTT	CASSLSGAFNQPQHF
TRBV2	TRBJ2-2	.	few	TGTGCCAGCAGGAAGGACTCAAACGGGGAGCTGTTTTTT	CASRKDSNGELFF
TRBV30	TRBJ1-5	.	.	TGTGCCTGGAGTTGGGGCAGGGATCAGCCCCAGCATTTT	CAWSWGRDQPQHF
TRBV7-2	TRBJ2-5	TRBD2	.	TGTGCCAGCAGCTTAACGTCTAGCGGGAGTCCCTACCAAGAGACCCAGTACTTC	CASSLTSSGSPYQETQYF
TRBV19	TRBJ1-1	TRBD1	.	TGTGCCAGTAGTACCGGACAGGGTGGTGAAGCTTTCTTT	CASSTGQGGEAFF
TRBV12-3/TRBV12-4	TRBJ1-5	.	.	TGTGCCAGCAGTTTTAAGGTATTGGGGTATAGCAATCAGCCCCAGCATTTT	CASSFKVLGYSNQPQHF
TRBV6-4	TRBJ1-5	TRBD1	.	TGTGCCAGCAGTGCCACTGACAGGGGGAGTTTTCGGCCCCAGCATTTT	CASSATDRGSFRPQHF
TRBV12-3/TRBV12-4	TRBJ2-5	.	.	TGTGCCAGCAGTTTTGATGGCGCGCCTAGAGAGACCCAGTACTTC	CASSFDGAPRETQYF
TRBV12-3/TRBV12-4	TRBJ1-6	.	.	TGTGCCAGCAACCTTCGGAATTCACCCCTCCACTTT	CASNLRNSPLHF
TRBV7-9	TRBJ1-4	.	.	TGTGCCAGCAGCTTAGCGGGGGGAGGTGAAAAACTGTTTTTT	CASSLAGGGEKLFF
TRBV30	TRBJ1-2	.	.	TGTGCCTGGGGGACGGGACACATCTATGGCTACACCTTC	CAWGTGHIYGYTF
TRBV7-9	TRBJ2-3	TRBD1	.	TGTGCCAGCAGCTTAGATAAGGGACAGGGAACAGATACGCAGTATTTT	CASSLDKGQGTDTQYF